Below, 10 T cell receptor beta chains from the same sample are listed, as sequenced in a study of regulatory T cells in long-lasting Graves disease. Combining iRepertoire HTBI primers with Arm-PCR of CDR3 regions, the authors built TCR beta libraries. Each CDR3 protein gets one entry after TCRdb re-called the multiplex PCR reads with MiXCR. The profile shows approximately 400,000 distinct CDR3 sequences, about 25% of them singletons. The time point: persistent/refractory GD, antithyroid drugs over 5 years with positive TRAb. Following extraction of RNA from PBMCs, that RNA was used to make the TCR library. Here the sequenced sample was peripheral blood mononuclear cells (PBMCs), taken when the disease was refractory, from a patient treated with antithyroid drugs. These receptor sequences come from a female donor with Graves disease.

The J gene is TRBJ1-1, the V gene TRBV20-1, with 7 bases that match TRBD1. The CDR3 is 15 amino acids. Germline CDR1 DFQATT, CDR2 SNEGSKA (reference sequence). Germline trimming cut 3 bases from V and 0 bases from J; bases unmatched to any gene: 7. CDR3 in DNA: TGCAGTGCTAGGACCACAGGGGTCATGAACACTGAAGCTTTCTTT. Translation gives CSARTTGVMNTEAFF.

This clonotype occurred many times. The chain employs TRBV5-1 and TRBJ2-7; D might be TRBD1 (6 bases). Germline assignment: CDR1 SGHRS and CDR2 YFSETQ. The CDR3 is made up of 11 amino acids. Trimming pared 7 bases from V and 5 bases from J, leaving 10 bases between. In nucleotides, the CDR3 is TGCGCCAGCGGAACAGGGAACGAGCAGTACTTC. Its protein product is CASGTGNEQYF.

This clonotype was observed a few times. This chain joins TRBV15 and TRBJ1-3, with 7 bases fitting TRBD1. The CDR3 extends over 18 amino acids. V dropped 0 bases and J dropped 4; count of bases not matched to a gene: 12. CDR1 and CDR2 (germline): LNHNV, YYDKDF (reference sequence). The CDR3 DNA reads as TGTGCCACCAGCAGAGAACCGGGACAGCATAAAATGGGAAACACCATATATTTT. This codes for CATSREPGQHKMGNTIYF.

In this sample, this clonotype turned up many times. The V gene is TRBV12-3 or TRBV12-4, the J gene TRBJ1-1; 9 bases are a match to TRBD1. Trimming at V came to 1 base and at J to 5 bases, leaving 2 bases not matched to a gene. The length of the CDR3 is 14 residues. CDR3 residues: CASSLGTGATEAFF. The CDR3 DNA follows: TGTGCCAGCAGTTTAGGGACAGGGGCGACTGAAGCTTTCTTT.

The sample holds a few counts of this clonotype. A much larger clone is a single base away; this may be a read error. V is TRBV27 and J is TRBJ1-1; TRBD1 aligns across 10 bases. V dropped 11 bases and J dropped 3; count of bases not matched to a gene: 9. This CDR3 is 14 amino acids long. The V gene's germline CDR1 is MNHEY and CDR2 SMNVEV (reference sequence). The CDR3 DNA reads TGTGCCGGAGGGACAGGGGACCTTTACACTGAAGCTTTCTTT. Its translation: CAGGTGDLYTEAFF.

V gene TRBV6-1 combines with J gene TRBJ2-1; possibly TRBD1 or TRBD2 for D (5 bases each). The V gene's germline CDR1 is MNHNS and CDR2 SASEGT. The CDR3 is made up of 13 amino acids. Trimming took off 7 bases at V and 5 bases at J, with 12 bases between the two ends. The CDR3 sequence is CASIGTDDNEQFF. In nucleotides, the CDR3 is TGTGCCAGCATCGGGACGGATGACAATGAGCAGTTCTTC.

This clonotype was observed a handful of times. The CDR3 nucleotides are TGTGCCAGCAGCGTAGCATCTGGATTCAATCAGCCCCAGCATTTT. It is translated as CASSVASGFNQPQHF. This chain connects TRBV9 to TRBJ1-5, with D hard to call. The V gene's germline CDR1 is SGDLS and CDR2 YYNGEE. V was cut by 0 bases and J by 3 bases, with 10 bases left in between. The CDR3 loop spans 15 amino acids.

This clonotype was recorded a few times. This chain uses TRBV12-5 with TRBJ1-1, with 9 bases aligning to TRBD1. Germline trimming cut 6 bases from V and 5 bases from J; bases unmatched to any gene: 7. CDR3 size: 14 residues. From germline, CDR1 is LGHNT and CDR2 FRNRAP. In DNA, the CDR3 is TGTGCTAGTGGACCCGGGACAGGGCTTACTGAAGCTTTCTTT. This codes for CASGPGTGLTEAFF.

The chain's CDR3 is CASSFQGTYNSPLHF. CDR3 bases: TGTGCCAGCAGTTTCCAGGGAACCTATAATTCACCCCTCCACTTT. The chain carries TRBV27 and TRBJ1-6; D may be TRBD1 (5 bases). The length of the CDR3 is 15 residues. V shed 3 bases and J shed 2 bases, with 8 bases lying between them. Germline CDR1 and CDR2: MNHEY and SMNVEV (reference sequence).

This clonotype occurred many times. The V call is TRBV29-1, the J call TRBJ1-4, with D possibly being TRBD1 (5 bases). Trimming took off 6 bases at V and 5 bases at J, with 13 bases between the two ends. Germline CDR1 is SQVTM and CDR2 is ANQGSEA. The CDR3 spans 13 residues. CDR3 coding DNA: TGCAGCGTCGCGGACGGACAAAATGAAAAACTGTTTTTT. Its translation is CSVADGQNEKLFF.